This T cell receptor (beta chain) emerged from a study of regulatory T cells in long-lasting Graves disease. Study details: Treatment with antithyroid drugs for over 5 years, together with positive TSH receptor antibodies, meant persistent Graves' disease. Study-level results: With persistent disease, TRBV28, TRBJ1-2 and TRBJ2-5 were the favored segments.

As to time point: persistent/refractory GD, antithyroid drugs over 5 years with positive TRAb. RNA isolated from PBMCs was used to make the TCR library. A blood draw put roughly 10 milliliters of peripheral blood into EDTA tubes. Germline V gene data show CDR1 as GTSNPN and CDR2 as SVGIG (reference sequence). The CDR3 extends over 14 amino acids. The V segment lost 2 bases and the J segment 5 bases; nucleotides outside the gene matches: 8. TCR beta libraries were built with iRepertoire HTBI primers and Arm-PCR of CDR3 regions. TCRdb recomputed calls from the multiplex PCR reads with MiXCR, one row per CDR3 protein. The data hold approximately 690,000 distinct CDR3 sequences, with approximately 31% observed a single time. Ten or more counts support this clonotype. Antigen: not known.

This chain connects TRBV30 to TRBJ2-5; 7 bases align to TRBD2. The sequencing used peripheral blood mononuclear cells (PBMCs), collected when the disease was refractory, from a patient treated with antithyroid drugs. This TCR came from a female donor with Graves disease. Here the CDR3 DNA reads TGTGCCTGGAGTCGGACTAGATTGGACGAGACCCAGTACTTC. It specifies CAWSRTRLDETQYF.